The table lists the clone carrying this T cell receptor (beta chain) with many counts. Sorted naive CD8 T cells, roughly 19,000 to 1,000,000, were sequenced from 10%, 30% or 50% RNA. Trimming cost V 4 bases and J 3 bases, with 12 bases left between them. The CDR3 spans 14 residues. Germline V gene sequence: CDR1 DFQATT, CDR2 SNEGSKA (reference sequence). This entry belongs to a study of molecular identifiers for immune sequencing clone quantification. TCRdb reprocessed the PCR reads with MiXCR, giving one entry per CDR3 protein. The sample holds 85,000 to 100,000 distinct CDR3 sequences, approximately 24% seen once.

The rearrangement uses TRBV20-1 and TRBJ2-2, with D possibly being TRBD2 (6 bases). The clonotype originates from a human donor in good health. Some libraries in this study had Jurkat cell RNA spiked in. Material for sequencing was naive CD8+ T cells from blood, with Jurkat cell RNA spiked in. Subset described: FACS-sorted CD8+CD4-CCR7+CD45RA+ naive T cells. CDR3 residues: CSAIWREDTGELFF. CDR3 in DNA: TGCAGTGCTATCTGGAGGGAAGACACCGGGGAGCTGTTTTTT.